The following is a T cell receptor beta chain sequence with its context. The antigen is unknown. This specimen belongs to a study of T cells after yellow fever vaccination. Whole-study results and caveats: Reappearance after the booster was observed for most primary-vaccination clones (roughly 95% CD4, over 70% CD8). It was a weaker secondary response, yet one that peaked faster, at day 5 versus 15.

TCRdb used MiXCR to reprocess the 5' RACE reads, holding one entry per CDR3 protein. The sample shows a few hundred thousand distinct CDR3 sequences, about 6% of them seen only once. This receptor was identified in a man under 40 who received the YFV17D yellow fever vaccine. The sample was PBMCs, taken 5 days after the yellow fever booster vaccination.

The CDR3 reads CASSLFPQGTTDTQYF. The DNA of the CDR3 is TGTGCCAGCAGCTTATTTCCCCAGGGCACCACAGATACGCAGTATTTT. The chain carries TRBV7-2 and TRBJ2-3, with TRBD1 as a possible D gene (5 bases). The length of the CDR3 is 16 residues. Per germline, CDR1 SGHTA and CDR2 FQGNSA. V dropped 2 bases and J dropped 2 bases, with 14 bases sitting between them.